A selection of T cell receptor beta chains follows, all from one sample in a study of post-analysis software for immune sequencing data. TCRdb used MiXCR to reprocess the PCR reads, holding one entry per CDR3 protein. The data hold approximately 690,000 distinct CDR3 sequences, with 55% to 70% observed a single time. The sequenced sample consisted of blood. These receptors all come from a girl aged 2 to 9 with multiple sclerosis. Both conserved end residues are part of each CDR3. Each record gives: J gene, D gene, V gene, clone size, CDR3 protein, CDR3 DNA. A D gene is named only where the DNA matches it firmly. Where a row states a size, it is once, few, many or the class of an expanded clone; other rows omit it.

J: TRBJ2-1
D: TRBD2
V: TRBV5-1
size: .
CDR3: CASSLDLASGILNEQFF
DNA: TGCGCCAGCAGCTTGGATTTGGCTAGCGGGATTCTGAATGAGCAGTTCTTC

J: TRBJ1-2
D: .
V: TRBV5-6
size: .
CDR3: CASSSDSLYGYTF
DNA: TGTGCCAGCAGCTCAGACAGCCTCTATGGCTACACCTTC

J: TRBJ2-5
D: TRBD1
V: TRBV5-1
size: .
CDR3: CASRMTGGEETQYF
DNA: TGCGCCAGCAGAATGACAGGGGGCGAAGAGACCCAGTACTTC

J: TRBJ2-5
D: .
V: TRBV20-1
size: few
CDR3: CSASRQGGETQYF
DNA: TGCAGTGCTAGCCGCCAGGGTGGAGAGACCCAGTACTTC

J: TRBJ1-1
D: .
V: TRBV10-3
size: few
CDR3: CAIRSPVGNTEAFF
DNA: TGTGCCATCAGGTCTCCGGTGGGGAACACTGAAGCTTTCTTT

J: TRBJ2-1
D: .
V: TRBV7-9
size: few
CDR3: CASSHHNEQFF
DNA: TGTGCCAGCAGCCACCACAATGAGCAGTTCTTC

J: TRBJ2-3
D: .
V: TRBV2
size: .
CDR3: CASTPGRTFGGDTQYF
DNA: TGTGCCAGCACCCCTGGCAGAACGTTTGGGGGAGATACGCAGTATTTT

J: TRBJ2-4
D: .
V: TRBV12-3/TRBV12-4
size: .
CDR3: CASSPSWAGPNIQYF
DNA: TGTGCCAGCAGCCCTAGTTGGGCCGGACCGAACATTCAGTACTTC

J: TRBJ1-1
D: .
V: TRBV7-9
size: .
CDR3: CASSLEAFF
DNA: TGTGCCAGCAGCTTGGAAGCTTTCTTT

J: TRBJ2-1
D: .
V: TRBV20-1
size: .
CDR3: CSAGLRLALSYNEQFF
DNA: TGCAGTGCTGGATTACGTCTAGCGTTATCCTACAATGAGCAGTTCTTC

J: TRBJ1-2
D: .
V: TRBV4-3
size: .
CDR3: CASSQTGTTYGYTF
DNA: TGCGCCAGCAGCCAGACCGGGACAACCTATGGCTACACCTTC

J: TRBJ1-1
D: .
V: TRBV29-1
size: .
CDR3: CSSWSGGAFF
DNA: TGCAGCTCCTGGAGCGGAGGAGCTTTCTTT

J: TRBJ2-3
D: TRBD2
V: TRBV9
size: .
CDR3: CASSPPLAGGLTDTQYF
DNA: TGTGCCAGCAGCCCCCCCCTAGCGGGGGGTCTCACAGATACGCAGTATTTT

J: TRBJ2-1
D: TRBD2
V: TRBV6-1
size: once
CDR3: CASRTTEPGLAGTSEQFF
DNA: TGTGCCAGCAGAACTACAGAGCCGGGACTAGCGGGTACCTCCGAGCAGTTCTTC

J: TRBJ2-5
D: TRBD2
V: TRBV20-1
size: .
CDR3: CSAASGRLVTQYF
DNA: TGCAGTGCTGCTAGCGGGAGATTAGTGACCCAGTACTTC

J: TRBJ1-1
D: .
V: TRBV4-3
size: .
CDR3: CASSQLRQNTEAFF
DNA: TGCGCCAGCAGCCAGCTACGACAAAACACTGAAGCTTTCTTT

J: TRBJ2-7
D: TRBD2
V: TRBV20-1
size: .
CDR3: CSAVRLAGAYEQYF
DNA: TGCAGTGCTGTTAGACTAGCGGGAGCCTACGAGCAGTACTTC

J: TRBJ2-7
D: TRBD1
V: TRBV20-1
size: .
CDR3: CSASAGWGQGSYEQYF
DNA: TGCAGTGCTAGCGCAGGATGGGGACAGGGGTCCTACGAGCAGTACTTC

J: TRBJ1-1
D: .
V: TRBV15
size: many
CDR3: CATSRTGNTEAFF
DNA: TGTGCCACCAGCAGAACAGGGAACACTGAAGCTTTCTTT

J: TRBJ2-1
D: .
V: TRBV25-1
size: .
CDR3: CASSVRTYNEQFF
DNA: TGTGCCAGCAGTGTCCGTACCTACAATGAGCAGTTCTTC

J: TRBJ2-4
D: TRBD1
V: TRBV20-1
size: .
CDR3: CSARPGQGSYEQYF
DNA: TGCAGTGCTAGGCCGGGACAGGGAAGCTACGAGCAGTATTTC

J: TRBJ1-5
D: .
V: TRBV9
size: .
CDR3: CASSVDAGNQPQHF
DNA: TGTGCCAGCAGCGTAGACGCTGGGAATCAGCCCCAGCATTTT

J: TRBJ2-5
D: .
V: TRBV25-1
size: .
CDR3: CASSGYGGRVVETQYF
DNA: TGTGCCAGCAGTGGATATGGGGGCAGGGTGGTAGAGACCCAGTACTTC

J: TRBJ1-2
D: TRBD1
V: TRBV3-1
size: .
CDR3: CASSQDFTGGHGYTF
DNA: TGTGCCAGCAGCCAAGATTTCACAGGGGGCCATGGCTACACCTTC

J: TRBJ2-7
D: TRBD2
V: TRBV20-1
size: .
CDR3: CSARDPAGVGDEQYF
DNA: TGCAGTGCTAGAGATCCAGCGGGAGTTGGCGACGAGCAGTACTTC

J: TRBJ2-1
D: TRBD2
V: TRBV2
size: .
CDR3: CASSGTSGDNEQFF
DNA: TGTGCCAGCAGCGGGACTAGCGGCGACAATGAGCAGTTCTTC

J: TRBJ2-3
D: TRBD2
V: TRBV20-1
size: .
CDR3: CSARGGAGGLTDTQYF
DNA: TGCAGTGCTAGAGGAGGAGCGGGGGGGCTTACAGATACGCAGTATTTT

J: TRBJ2-1
D: TRBD1
V: TRBV7-2
size: .
CDR3: CASSLTPGQGEQFF
DNA: TGTGCCAGCAGCCTGACGCCGGGACAGGGTGAGCAGTTCTTC

J: TRBJ2-1
D: .
V: TRBV20-1
size: .
CDR3: CSARGASNNEQFF
DNA: TGCAGTGCTAGAGGTGCGAGCAACAATGAGCAGTTCTTC

J: TRBJ2-7
D: .
V: TRBV28
size: .
CDR3: CASSSGLGYEQYF
DNA: TGTGCCAGCAGCTCAGGATTAGGCTACGAGCAGTACTTC

J: TRBJ1-2
D: TRBD1
V: TRBV12-3/TRBV12-4
size: .
CDR3: CASSRGTAQDGYTF
DNA: TGTGCCAGCAGCCGTGGGACAGCTCAAGATGGCTACACCTTC

J: TRBJ2-1
D: .
V: TRBV6-2/TRBV6-3
size: few
CDR3: CASSYSLDRFF
DNA: TGTGCCAGCAGTTATTCCCTAGATCGGTTCTTC

J: TRBJ2-1
D: TRBD2
V: TRBV4-1
size: many
CDR3: CASSRAVWAGGGYNEQFF
DNA: TGCGCCAGCAGCCGCGCGGTCTGGGCGGGGGGAGGCTACAATGAGCAGTTCTTC

J: TRBJ2-2
D: .
V: TRBV6-5
size: few
CDR3: CASKRTPITGELFF
DNA: TGTGCCAGCAAACGGACCCCGATCACCGGGGAGCTGTTTTTT

J: TRBJ2-3
D: .
V: TRBV6-1
size: .
CDR3: CASSDIVQSVDTQYF
DNA: TGTGCCAGCAGCGACATAGTTCAGTCGGTTGATACGCAGTATTTT

J: TRBJ2-1
D: .
V: TRBV7-6
size: .
CDR3: CASSLEVVYEQFF
DNA: TGTGCCAGCAGCTTAGAGGTCGTCTATGAGCAGTTCTTC

J: TRBJ1-5
D: .
V: TRBV30
size: once
CDR3: CAWSPPSNQPQHF
DNA: TGTGCCTGGAGTCCCCCTAGCAATCAGCCCCAGCATTTT

J: TRBJ2-1
D: .
V: TRBV5-1
size: .
CDR3: CASSPRLGGIDNEQFF
DNA: TGCGCCAGCAGTCCCCGACTAGGCGGAATTGACAATGAGCAGTTCTTC

J: TRBJ2-3
D: .
V: TRBV9
size: once
CDR3: CASSVSSDTQYF
DNA: TGTGCCAGCAGCGTGAGTTCAGATACGCAGTATTTT

J: TRBJ2-7
D: TRBD1
V: TRBV6-2/TRBV6-3
size: .
CDR3: CASRRQNWTGKSSYEQYF
DNA: TGTGCCAGCAGGAGACAGAACTGGACAGGGAAGAGCTCCTACGAGCAGTACTTC

J: TRBJ2-7
D: TRBD1
V: TRBV5-1
size: few
CDR3: CASSLRAFDRGTYEQYF
DNA: TGCGCCAGCAGCCTCCGGGCCTTTGACAGGGGGACCTACGAGCAGTACTTC